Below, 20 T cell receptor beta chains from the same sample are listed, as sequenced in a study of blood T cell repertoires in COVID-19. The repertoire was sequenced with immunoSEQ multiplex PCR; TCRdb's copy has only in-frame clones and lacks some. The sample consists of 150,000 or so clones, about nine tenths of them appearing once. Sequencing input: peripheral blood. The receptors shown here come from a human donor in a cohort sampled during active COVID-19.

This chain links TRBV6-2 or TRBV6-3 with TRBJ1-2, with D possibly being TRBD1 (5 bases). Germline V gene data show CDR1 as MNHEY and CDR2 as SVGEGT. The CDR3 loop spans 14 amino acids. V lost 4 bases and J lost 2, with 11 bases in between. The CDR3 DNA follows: TGTGCCAGCAGTTTTTCCGGGGGAAACTATGGCTACACCTTC. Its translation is CASSFSGGNYGYTF.

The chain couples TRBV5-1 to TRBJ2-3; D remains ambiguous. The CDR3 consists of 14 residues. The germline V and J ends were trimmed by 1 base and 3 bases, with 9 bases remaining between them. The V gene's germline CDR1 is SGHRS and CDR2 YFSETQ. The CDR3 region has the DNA TGCGCCAGCAGCTTGTCTGGGCGTACAGATACGCAGTATTTT. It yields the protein CASSLSGRTDTQYF.

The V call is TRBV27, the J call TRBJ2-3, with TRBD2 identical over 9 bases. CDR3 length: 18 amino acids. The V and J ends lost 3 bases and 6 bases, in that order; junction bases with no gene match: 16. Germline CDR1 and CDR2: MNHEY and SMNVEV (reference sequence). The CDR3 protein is CASSFGSGSPYAMDTQYF. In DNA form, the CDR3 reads TGTGCCAGCAGTTTTGGTAGCGGGAGCCCTTATGCGATGGATACGCAGTATTTT.

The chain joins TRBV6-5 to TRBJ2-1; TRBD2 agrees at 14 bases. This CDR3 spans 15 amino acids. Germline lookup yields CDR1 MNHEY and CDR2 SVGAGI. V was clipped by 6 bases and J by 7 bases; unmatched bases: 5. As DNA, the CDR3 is TGTGCCAGCAGGACGACTAGCGGGAGGGCAAATGAGCAGTTCTTC. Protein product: CASRTTSGRANEQFF.

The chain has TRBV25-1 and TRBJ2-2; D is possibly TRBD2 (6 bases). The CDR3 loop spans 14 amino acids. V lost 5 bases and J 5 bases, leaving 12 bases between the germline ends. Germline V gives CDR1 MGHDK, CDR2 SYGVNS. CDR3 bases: TGTGCCAGCAGTCAGGGACTTGGAACCGGGGAGCTGTTTTTT. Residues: CASSQGLGTGELFF.

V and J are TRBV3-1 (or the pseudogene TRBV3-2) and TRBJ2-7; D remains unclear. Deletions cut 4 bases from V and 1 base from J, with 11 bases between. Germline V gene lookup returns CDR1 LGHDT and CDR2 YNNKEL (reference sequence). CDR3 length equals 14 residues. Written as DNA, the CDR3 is TGTGCCAGCAGCCCCCGGGTTGGATCCTACGAGCAGTACTTC. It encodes CASSPRVGSYEQYF.

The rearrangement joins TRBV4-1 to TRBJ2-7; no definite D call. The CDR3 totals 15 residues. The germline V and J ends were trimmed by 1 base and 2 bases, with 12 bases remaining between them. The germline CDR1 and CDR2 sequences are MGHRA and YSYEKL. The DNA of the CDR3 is TGCGCCAGCAGCCAAGGAGGCAGTCAGACCTACGAGCAGTACTTC. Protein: CASSQGGSQTYEQYF.

The CDR3 DNA follows: TGTGCCAGCAGCCCGAAGGGACTAGCGGGGCAAGAGACCCAGTACTTC. Translated: CASSPKGLAGQETQYF. V is TRBV3-1 (or the pseudogene TRBV3-2) and J is TRBJ2-5, with TRBD2 identical over 13 bases. This CDR3 has 16 amino acids. Germline loops: CDR1 LGHDT, CDR2 YNNKEL (reference sequence). V was pared by 4 bases and J by 2 bases, with 4 bases of the junction left unmatched.

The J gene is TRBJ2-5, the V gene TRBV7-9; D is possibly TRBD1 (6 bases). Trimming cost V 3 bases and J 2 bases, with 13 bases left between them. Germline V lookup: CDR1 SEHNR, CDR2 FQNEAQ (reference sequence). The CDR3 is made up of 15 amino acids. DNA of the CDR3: TGTGCCAGCAGCTTGGGGAACAGGGATCAAGAGACCCAGTACTTC. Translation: CASSLGNRDQETQYF. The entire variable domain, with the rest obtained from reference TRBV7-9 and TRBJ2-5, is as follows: DTGVSQNPRHKITKRGQNVTFRCDPISEHNRLYWYRQTLGQGPEFLTYFQNEAQLEKSRLLSDRFSAERPKGSFSTLEIQRTEQGDSAMYLCASSLGNRDQETQYFGPGTRLLVL.

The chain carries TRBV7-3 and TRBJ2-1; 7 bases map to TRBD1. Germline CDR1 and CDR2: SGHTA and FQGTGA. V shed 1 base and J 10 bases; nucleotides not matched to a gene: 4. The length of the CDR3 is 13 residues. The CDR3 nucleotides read TGTGCCAGCAGCTTAATAGGGGGCGGGGAGCAGTTCTTC. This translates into CASSLIGGGEQFF. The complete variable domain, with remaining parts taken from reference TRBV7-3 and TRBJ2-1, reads GAGVSQTPSNKVTEKGKYVELRCDPISGHTALYWYRQSLGQGPEFLIYFQGTGAADDSGLPNDRFFAVRPEGSVSTLKIQRTERGDSAVYLCASSLIGGGEQFFGPGTRLTVL.

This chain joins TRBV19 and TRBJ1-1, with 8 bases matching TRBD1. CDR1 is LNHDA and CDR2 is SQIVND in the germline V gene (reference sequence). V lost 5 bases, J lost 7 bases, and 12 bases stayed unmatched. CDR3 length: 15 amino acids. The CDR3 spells CASSLRPLDRGEAFF. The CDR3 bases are TGTGCCAGTAGTCTCCGACCTCTAGACAGGGGTGAAGCTTTCTTT.

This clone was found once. The CDR3 is CASSNTGTGGLAPEAFF. For the CDR3, the DNA is TGCGCCAGCAGCAATACCGGGACAGGAGGGTTGGCACCTGAAGCTTTCTTT. The rearrangement links TRBV5-1 to TRBJ1-1; 8 bases match TRBD1. J lost 6 bases, V lost 4 bases, and 17 bases had no gene match. This CDR3 has 17 amino acids. Germline loops: CDR1 SGHRS, CDR2 YFSETQ. The entire variable domain, with the rest obtained from reference TRBV5-1 and TRBJ1-1, is as follows: KAGVTQTPRYLIKTRGQQVTLSCSPISGHRSVSWYQQTPGQGLQFLFEYFSETQRNKGNFPGRFSGRQFSNSRSEMNVSTLELGDSALYLCASSNTGTGGLAPEAFFGQGTRLTVV.

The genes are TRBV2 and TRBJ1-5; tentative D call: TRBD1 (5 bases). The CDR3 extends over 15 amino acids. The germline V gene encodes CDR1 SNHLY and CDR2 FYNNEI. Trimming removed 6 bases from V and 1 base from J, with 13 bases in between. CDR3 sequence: CASRATAQSNQPQHF. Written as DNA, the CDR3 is TGTGCCAGCAGGGCGACAGCTCAAAGCAATCAGCCCCAGCATTTT.

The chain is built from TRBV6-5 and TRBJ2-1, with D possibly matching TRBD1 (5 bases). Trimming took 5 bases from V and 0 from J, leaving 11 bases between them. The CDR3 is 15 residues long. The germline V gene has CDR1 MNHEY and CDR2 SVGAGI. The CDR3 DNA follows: TGTGCCAGCAGTCCCGGACAAAACTCCTACAATGAGCAGTTCTTC. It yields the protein CASSPGQNSYNEQFF.

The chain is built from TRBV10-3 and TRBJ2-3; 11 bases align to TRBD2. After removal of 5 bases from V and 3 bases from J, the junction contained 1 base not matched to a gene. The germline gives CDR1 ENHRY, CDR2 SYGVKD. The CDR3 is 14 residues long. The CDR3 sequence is CAISLAGGTDTQYF. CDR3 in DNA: TGTGCCATCAGTCTAGCGGGAGGAACAGATACGCAGTATTTT.

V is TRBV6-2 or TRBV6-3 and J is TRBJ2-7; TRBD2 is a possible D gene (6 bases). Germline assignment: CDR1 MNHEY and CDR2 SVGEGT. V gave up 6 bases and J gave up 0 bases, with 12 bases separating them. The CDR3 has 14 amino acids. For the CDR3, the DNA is TGTGCCAGCAGCTCGAGACTAGACTCCTACGAGCAGTACTTC. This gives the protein CASSSRLDSYEQYF.

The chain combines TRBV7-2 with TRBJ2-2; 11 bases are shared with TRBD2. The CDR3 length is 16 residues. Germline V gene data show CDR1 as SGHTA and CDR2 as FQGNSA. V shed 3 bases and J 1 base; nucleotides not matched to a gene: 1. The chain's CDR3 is CASSLTSGVNTGELFF. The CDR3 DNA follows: TGTGCCAGCAGCTTGACTAGCGGGGTGAACACCGGGGAGCTGTTTTTT.

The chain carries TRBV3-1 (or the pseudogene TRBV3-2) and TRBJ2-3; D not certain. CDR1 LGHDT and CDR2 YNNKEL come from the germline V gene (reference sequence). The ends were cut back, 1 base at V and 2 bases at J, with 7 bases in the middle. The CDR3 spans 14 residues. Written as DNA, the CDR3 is TGTGCCAGCAGCCAAGGCGCCTACACAGATACGCAGTATTTT. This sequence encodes CASSQGAYTDTQYF.

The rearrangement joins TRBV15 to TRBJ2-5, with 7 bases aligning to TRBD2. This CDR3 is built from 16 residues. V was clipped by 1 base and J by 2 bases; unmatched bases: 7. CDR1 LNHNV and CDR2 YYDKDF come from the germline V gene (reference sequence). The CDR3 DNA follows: TGTGCCACCAGCAGAGCCGGGGGGATCGGGCAAGAGACCCAGTACTTC. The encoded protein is CATSRAGGIGQETQYF.

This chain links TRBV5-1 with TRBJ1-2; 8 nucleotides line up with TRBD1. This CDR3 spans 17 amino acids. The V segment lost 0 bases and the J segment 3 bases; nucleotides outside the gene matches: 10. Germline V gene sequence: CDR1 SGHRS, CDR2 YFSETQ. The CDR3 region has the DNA TGCGCCAGCAGCTTGGCAGGGGGCGCCGATCATTACTATGGCTACACCTTC. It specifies CASSLAGGADHYYGYTF.